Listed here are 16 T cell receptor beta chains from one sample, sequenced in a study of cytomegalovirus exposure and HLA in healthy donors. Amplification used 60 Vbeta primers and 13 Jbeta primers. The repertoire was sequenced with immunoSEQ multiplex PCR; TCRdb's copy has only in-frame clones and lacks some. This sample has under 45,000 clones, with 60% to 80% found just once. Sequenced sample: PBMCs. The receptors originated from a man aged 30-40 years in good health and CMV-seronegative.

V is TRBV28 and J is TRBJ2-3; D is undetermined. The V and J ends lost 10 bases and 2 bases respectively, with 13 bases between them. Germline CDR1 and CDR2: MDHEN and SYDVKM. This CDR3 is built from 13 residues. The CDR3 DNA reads TGTGCCACCTCGGCGGCTCTCACAGATACGCAGTATTTT. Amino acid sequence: CATSAALTDTQYF.

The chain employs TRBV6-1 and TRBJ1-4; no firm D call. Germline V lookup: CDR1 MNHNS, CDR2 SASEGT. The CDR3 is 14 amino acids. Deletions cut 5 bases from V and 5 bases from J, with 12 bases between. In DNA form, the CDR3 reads TGTGCCAGCAGTCGGGTTGACCCAAATGAAAAACTGTTTTTT. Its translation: CASSRVDPNEKLFF.

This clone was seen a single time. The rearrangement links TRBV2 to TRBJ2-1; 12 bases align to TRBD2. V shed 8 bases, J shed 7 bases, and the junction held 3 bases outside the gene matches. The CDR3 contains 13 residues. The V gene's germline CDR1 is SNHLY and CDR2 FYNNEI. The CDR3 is CASVGLAGNEQFF. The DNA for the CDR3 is TGTGCCAGCGTTGGACTAGCGGGGAATGAGCAGTTCTTC.

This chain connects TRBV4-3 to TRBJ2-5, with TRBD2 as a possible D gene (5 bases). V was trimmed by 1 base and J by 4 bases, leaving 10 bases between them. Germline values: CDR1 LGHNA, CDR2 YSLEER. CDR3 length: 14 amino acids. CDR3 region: CASSQAEGSETQYF. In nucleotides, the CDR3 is TGCGCCAGCAGCCAAGCCGAGGGTTCAGAGACCCAGTACTTC.

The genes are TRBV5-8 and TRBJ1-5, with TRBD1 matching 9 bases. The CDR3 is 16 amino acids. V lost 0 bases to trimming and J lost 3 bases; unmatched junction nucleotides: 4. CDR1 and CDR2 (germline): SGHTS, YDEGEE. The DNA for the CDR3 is TGTGCCAGCAGCTTGGGGACAGGGGCATACAATCAGCCCCAGCATTTT. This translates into CASSLGTGAYNQPQHF.

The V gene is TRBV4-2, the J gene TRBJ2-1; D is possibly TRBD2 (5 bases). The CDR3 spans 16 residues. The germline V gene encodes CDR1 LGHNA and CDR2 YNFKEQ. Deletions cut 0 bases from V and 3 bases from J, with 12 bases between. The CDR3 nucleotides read TGTGCCAGCAGCCAAGATACCAGCGGAGGCTACAATGAGCAGTTCTTC. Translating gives CASSQDTSGGYNEQFF.

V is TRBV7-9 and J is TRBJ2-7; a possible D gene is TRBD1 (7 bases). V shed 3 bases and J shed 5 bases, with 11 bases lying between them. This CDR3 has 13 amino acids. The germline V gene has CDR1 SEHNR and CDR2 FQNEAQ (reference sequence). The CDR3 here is CASSFAGGHEQYF. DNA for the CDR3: TGTGCCAGCAGCTTTGCAGGGGGGCACGAGCAGTACTTC.

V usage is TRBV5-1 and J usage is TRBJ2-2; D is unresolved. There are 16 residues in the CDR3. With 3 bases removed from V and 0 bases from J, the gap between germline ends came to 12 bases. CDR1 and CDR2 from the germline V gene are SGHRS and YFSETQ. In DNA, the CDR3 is TGCGCCAGCAGCTCGGGTGAGCTGTCGAACACCGGGGAGCTGTTTTTT. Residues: CASSSGELSNTGELFF.

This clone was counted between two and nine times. The CDR3 region is CASSPLSSNQPQHF. CDR3 bases: TGCGCCAGCAGCCCGTTGAGTAGCAATCAGCCCCAGCATTTT. The rearrangement uses TRBV4-3 and TRBJ1-5; D not resolved. This CDR3 contains 14 residues. Germline lookup yields CDR1 LGHNA and CDR2 YSLEER. V dropped 4 bases and J dropped 0 bases, with 7 bases sitting between them.

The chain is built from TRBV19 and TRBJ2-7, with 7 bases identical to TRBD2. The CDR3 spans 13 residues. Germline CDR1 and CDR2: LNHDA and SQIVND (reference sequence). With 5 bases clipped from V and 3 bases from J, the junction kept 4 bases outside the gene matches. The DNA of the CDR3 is TGTGCCAGTAGTCCGAGGACTAGCTACGAGCAGTACTTC. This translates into CASSPRTSYEQYF.

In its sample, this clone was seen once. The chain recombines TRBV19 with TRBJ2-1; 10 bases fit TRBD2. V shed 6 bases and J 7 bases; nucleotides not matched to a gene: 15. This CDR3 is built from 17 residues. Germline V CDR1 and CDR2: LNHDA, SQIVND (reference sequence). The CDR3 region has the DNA TGTGCCAGTAGAACAGACAAAGCGGGAGGGCTAAAAAATGAGCAGTTCTTC. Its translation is CASRTDKAGGLKNEQFF.

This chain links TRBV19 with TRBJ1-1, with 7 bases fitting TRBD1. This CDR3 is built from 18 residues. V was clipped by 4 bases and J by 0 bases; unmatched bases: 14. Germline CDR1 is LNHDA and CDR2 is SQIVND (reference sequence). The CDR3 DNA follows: TGTGCCAGTAGTACGCGAAAGGGACAGAGACAAATGAACACTGAAGCTTTCTTT. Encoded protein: CASSTRKGQRQMNTEAFF.

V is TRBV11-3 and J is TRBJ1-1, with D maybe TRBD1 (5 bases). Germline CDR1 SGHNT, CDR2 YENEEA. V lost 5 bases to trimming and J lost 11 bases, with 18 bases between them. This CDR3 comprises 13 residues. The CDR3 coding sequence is TGTGCCAGCAGCCTCGGGACCGGGGGAAGGGCTTTCTTT. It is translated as CASSLGTGGRAFF.

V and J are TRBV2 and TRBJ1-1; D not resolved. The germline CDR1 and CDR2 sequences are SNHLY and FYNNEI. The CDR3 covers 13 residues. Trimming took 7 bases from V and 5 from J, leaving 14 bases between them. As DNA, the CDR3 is TGTGCCAGCAAACAAGAGAGGATTACTGAAGCTTTCTTT. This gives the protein CASKQERITEAFF.

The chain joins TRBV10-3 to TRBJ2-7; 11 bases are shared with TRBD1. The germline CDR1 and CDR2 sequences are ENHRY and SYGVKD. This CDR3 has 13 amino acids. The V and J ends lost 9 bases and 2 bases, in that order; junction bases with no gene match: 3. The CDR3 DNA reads TGTGCCATGGGGACAGGGGGGCCCTACGAGCAGTACTTC. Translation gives CAMGTGGPYEQYF.

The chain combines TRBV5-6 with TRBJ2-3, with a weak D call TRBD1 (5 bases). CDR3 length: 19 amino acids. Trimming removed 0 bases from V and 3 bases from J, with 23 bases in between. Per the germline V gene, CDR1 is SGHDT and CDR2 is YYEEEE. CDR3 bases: TGTGCCAGCAGCTTGGGATGGATGATTGGTAGGGGCGGAACAGATACGCAGTATTTT. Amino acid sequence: CASSLGWMIGRGGTDTQYF.